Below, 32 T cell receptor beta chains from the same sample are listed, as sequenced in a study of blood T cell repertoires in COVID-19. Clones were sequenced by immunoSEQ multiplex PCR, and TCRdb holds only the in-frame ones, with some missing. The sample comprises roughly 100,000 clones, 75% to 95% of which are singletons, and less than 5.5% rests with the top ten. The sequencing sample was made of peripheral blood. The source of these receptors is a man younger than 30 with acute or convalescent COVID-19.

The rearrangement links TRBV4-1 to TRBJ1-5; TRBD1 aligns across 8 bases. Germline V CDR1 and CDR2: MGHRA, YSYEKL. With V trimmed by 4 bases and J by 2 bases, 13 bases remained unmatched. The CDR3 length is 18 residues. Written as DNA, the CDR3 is TGCGCCAGCAGCCCCACCCTGACAGGGGTCGTCGGCAATCAGCCCCAGCATTTT. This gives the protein CASSPTLTGVVGNQPQHF.

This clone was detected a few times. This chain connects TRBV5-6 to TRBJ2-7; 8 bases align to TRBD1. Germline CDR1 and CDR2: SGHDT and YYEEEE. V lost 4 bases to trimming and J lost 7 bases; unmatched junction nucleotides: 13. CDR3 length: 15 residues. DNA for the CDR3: TGTGCCAGCAGCATTGGACAGGGAGCAGGGGGAGAGCAGTACTTC. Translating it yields CASSIGQGAGGEQYF.

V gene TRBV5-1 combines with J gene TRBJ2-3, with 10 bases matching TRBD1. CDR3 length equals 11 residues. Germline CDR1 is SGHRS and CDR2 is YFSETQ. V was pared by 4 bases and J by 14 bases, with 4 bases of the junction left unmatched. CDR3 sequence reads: CASSRGQGLYF. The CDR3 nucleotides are TGCGCCAGCAGCAGGGGACAGGGGCTGTATTTT.

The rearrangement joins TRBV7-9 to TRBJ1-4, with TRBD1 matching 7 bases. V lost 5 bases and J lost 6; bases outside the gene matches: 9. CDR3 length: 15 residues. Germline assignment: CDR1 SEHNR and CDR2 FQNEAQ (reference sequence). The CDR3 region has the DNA TGTGCCAGCAGCGAAGGGACAGCATCCGATGAAAAACTGTTTTTT. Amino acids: CASSEGTASDEKLFF.

CDR3 sequence: CASSLNPEYGYTF. The CDR3 DNA reads as TGTGCCAGCAGCTTAAACCCGGAGTATGGCTACACCTTC. V and J are TRBV11-2 and TRBJ1-2, with no clear D. Looked up from germline, CDR1 is SGHAT and CDR2 is FQNNGV. V was cut by 2 bases and J by 5 bases, with 9 bases left in between. The CDR3 is made up of 13 amino acids.

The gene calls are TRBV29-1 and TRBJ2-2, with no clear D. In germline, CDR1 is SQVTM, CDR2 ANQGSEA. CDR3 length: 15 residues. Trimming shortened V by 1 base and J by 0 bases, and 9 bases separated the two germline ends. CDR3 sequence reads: CSVEVEAANTGELFF. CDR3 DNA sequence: TGCAGCGTTGAAGTCGAGGCCGCGAACACCGGGGAGCTGTTTTTT.

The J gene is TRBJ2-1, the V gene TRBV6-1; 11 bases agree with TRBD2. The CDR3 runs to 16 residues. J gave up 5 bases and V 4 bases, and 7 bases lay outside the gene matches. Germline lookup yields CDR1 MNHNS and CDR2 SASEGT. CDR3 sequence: CASSGLLAGGNNEQFF. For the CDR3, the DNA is TGTGCCAGCAGTGGACTCCTAGCGGGGGGAAACAATGAGCAGTTCTTC.

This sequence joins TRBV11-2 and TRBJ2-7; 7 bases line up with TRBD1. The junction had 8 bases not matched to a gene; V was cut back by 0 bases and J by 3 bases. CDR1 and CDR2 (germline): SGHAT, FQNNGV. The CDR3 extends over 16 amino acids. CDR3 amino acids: CASSLEFPAGGYEQYF. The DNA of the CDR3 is TGTGCCAGCAGCTTAGAGTTCCCGGCAGGGGGCTACGAGCAGTACTTC.

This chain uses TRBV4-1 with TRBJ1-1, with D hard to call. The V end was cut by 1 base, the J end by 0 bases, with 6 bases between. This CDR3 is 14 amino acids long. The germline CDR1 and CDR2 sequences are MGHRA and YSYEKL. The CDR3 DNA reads TGCGCCAGCAGCCAAGCGGGTATGAACACTGAAGCTTTCTTT. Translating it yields CASSQAGMNTEAFF.

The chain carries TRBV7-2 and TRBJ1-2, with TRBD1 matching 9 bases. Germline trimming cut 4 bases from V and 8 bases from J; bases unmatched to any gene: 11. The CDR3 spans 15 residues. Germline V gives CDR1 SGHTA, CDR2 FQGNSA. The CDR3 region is CASSSNVGDRVGYTF. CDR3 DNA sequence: TGTGCCAGCAGCTCCAACGTGGGGGACAGGGTGGGCTACACCTTC.

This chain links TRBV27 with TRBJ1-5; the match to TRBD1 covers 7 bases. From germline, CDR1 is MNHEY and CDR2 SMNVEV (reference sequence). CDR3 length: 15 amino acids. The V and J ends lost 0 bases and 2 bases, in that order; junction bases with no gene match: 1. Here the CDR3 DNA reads TGTGCCAGCAGTTTATCCGGACAGGGCAATCAGCCCCAGCATTTT. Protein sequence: CASSLSGQGNQPQHF.

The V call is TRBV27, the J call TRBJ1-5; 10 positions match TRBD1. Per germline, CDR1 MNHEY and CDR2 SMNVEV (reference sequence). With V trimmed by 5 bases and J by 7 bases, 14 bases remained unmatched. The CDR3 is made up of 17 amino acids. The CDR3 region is CASSDTGTGESGQPQHF. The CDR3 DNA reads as TGTGCCAGCAGTGATACCGGGACAGGGGAATCAGGGCAGCCCCAGCATTTT.

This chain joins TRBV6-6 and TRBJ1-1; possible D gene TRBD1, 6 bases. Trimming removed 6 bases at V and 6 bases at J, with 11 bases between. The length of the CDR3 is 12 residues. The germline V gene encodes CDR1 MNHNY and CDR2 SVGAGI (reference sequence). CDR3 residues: CASSLGQPEAFF. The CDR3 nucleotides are TGTGCCAGCAGCCTGGGACAACCTGAAGCTTTCTTT.

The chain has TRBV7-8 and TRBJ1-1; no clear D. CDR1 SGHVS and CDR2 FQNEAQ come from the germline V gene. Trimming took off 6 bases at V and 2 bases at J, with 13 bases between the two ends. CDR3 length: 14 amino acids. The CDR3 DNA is TGTGCCAGCAGTACCTACTCGTCTAACACTGAAGCTTTCTTT. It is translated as CASSTYSSNTEAFF.

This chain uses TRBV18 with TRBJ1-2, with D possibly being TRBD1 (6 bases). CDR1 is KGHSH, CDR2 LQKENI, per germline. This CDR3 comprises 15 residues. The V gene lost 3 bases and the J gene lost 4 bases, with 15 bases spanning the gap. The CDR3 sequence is CASSPWGGSIYGYTF. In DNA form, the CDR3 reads TGTGCCAGCTCACCCTGGGGGGGCAGCATCTATGGCTACACCTTC. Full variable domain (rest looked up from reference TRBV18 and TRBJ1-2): NAGVMQNPRHLVRRRGQEARLRCSPMKGHSHVYWYRQLPEEGLKFMVYLQKENIIDESGMPKERFSAEFPKEGPSILRIQQVVRGDSAAYFCASSPWGGSIYGYTFGSGTRLTVV.

The CDR3 protein is CASRGDRGLPYGYTF. CDR3 coding DNA: TGTGCCAGCAGGGGGGACAGGGGGCTTCCCTATGGCTACACCTTC. The chain links TRBV6-5 to TRBJ1-2; 12 nucleotides line up with TRBD1. After removal of 6 bases from V and 4 bases from J, the junction contained 6 bases not matched to a gene. The CDR3 has 15 amino acids. Germline values: CDR1 MNHEY, CDR2 SVGAGI.

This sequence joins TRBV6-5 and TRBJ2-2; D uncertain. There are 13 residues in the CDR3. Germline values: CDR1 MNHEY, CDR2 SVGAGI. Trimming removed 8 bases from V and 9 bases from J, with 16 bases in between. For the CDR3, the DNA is TGTGCCAGCGCTGTCCTGGTCGAGCGGGAGCTGTTTTTT. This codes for CASAVLVERELFF.

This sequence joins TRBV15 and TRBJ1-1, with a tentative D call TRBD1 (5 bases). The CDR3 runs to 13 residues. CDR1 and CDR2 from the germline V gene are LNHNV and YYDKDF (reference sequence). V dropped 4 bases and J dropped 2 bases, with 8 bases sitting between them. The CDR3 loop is CATSTGVNTEAFF. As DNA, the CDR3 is TGTGCCACCAGCACGGGGGTAAACACTGAAGCTTTCTTT.

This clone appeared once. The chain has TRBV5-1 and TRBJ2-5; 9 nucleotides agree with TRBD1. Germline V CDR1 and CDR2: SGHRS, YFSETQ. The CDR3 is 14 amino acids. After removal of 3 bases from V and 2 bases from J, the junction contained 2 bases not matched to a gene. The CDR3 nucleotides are TGCGCCAGCAGCTGGACAGGGGATCAAGAGACCCAGTACTTC. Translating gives CASSWTGDQETQYF.

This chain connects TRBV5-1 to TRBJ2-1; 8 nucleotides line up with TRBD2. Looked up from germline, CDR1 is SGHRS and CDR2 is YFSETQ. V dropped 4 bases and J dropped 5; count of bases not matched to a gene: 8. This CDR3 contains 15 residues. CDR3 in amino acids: CASSHGGAPHNEQFF. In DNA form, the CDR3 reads TGCGCCAGCAGCCACGGGGGGGCCCCCCACAATGAGCAGTTCTTC. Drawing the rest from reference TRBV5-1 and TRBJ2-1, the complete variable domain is KAGVTQTPRYLIKTRGQQVTLSCSPISGHRSVSWYQQTPGQGLQFLFEYFSETQRNKGNFPGRFSGRQFSNSRSEMNVSTLELGDSALYLCASSHGGAPHNEQFFGPGTRLTVL.

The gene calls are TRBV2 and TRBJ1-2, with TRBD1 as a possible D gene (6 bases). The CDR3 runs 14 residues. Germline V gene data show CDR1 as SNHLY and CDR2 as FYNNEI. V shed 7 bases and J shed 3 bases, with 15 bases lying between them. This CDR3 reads CASTEGEGYYGYTF. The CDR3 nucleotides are TGTGCCAGCACGGAGGGGGAGGGGTACTATGGCTACACCTTC.

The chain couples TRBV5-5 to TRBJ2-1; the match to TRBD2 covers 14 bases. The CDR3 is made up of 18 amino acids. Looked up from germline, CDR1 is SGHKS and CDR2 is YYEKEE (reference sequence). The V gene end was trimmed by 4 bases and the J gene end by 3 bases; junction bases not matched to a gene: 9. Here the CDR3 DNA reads TGTGCCAGCAGCCCGAGGACTAGCGGGAGGATGTTCTACAATGAGCAGTTCTTC. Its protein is CASSPRTSGRMFYNEQFF.

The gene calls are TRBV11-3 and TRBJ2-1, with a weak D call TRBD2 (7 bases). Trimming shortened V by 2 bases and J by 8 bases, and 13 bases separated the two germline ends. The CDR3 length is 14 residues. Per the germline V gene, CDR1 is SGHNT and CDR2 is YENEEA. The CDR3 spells CASSLYTGGDEQFF. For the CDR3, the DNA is TGTGCCAGCAGCTTATATACGGGGGGCGATGAGCAGTTCTTC. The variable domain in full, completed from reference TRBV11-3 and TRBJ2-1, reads EAGVVQSPRYKIIEKKQPVAFWCNPISGHNTLYWYLQNLGQGPELLIRYENEEAVDDSQLPKDRFSAERLKGVDSTLKIQPAELGDSAVYLCASSLYTGGDEQFFGPGTRLTVL.

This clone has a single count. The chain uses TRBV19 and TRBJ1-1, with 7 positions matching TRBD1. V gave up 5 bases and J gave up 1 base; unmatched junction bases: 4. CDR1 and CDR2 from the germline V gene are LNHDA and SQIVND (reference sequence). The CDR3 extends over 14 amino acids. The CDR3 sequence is CASSGGQRNTEAFF. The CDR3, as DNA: TGTGCCAGTAGTGGGGGACAGAGGAACACTGAAGCTTTCTTT.

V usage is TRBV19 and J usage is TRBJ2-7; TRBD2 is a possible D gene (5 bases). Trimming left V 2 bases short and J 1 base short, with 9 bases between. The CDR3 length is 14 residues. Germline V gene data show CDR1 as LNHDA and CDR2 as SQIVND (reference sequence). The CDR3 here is CASSITRGSYEQYF. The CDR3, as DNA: TGTGCCAGTAGTATAACCCGGGGATCCTACGAGCAGTACTTC.

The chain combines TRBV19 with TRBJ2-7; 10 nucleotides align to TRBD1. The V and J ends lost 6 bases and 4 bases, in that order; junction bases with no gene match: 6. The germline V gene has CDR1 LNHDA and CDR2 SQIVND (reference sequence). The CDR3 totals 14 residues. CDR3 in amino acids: CASRSGTGVYEQYF. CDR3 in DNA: TGTGCCAGTAGATCGGGGACAGGGGTGTACGAGCAGTACTTC.

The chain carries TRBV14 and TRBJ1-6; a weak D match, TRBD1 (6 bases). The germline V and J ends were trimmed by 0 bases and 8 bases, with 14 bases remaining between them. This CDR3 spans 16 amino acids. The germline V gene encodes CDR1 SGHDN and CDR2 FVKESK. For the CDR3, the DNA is TGTGCCAGCAGCCAAGAATCAGGGGAGTGGGATTCACCCCTCCACTTT. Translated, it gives CASSQESGEWDSPLHF.

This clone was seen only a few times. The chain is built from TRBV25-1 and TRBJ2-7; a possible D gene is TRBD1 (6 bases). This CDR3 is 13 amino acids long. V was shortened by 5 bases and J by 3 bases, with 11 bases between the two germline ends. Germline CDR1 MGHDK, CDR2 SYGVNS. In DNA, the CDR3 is TGTGCCAGCAGTCAAGGGACACTCTACGAGCAGTACTTC. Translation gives CASSQGTLYEQYF.

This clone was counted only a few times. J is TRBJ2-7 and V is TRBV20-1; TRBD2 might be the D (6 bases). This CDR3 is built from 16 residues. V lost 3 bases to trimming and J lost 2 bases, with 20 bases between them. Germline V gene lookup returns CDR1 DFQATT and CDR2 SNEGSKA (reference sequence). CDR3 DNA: TGCAGTGCTAGTCCCCCGGGACTTCGGGGGACCTACGAGCAGTACTTC. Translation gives CSASPPGLRGTYEQYF.

The CDR3 loop reads CAWSVGGDGYTF. The CDR3 nucleotides are TGTGCCTGGAGTGTCGGGGGGGATGGCTACACCTTC. The chain links TRBV30 to TRBJ1-2; TRBD1 is a possible D gene (5 bases). The CDR3 is 12 amino acids. CDR1 and CDR2 from the germline V gene are GTSNPN and SVGIG (reference sequence). The V and J ends lost 0 bases and 6 bases respectively, with 8 bases between them. Using reference TRBV30 and TRBJ1-2 for the parts outside the CDR3, the full variable domain is SQTIHQWPATLVQPVGSPLSLECTVEGTSNPNLYWYRQAAGRGLQLLFYSVGIGQISSEVPQNLSASRPQDRQFILSSKKLLLSDSGFYLCAWSVGGDGYTFGSGTRLTVV.

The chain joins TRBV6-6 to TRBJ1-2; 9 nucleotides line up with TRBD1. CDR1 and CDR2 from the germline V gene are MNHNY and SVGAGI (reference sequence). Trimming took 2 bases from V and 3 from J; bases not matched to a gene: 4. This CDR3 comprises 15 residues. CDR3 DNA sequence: TGTGCCAGCAGTTACGGGACAGGGTGGGACTATGGCTACACCTTC. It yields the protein CASSYGTGWDYGYTF.

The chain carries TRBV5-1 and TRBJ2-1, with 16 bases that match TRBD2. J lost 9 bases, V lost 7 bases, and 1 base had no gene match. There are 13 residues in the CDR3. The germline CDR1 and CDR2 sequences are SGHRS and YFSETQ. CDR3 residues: CASGTSGRGEQFF. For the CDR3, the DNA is TGCGCCAGCGGGACTAGCGGGAGGGGTGAGCAGTTCTTC.